Below are 18 T cell receptor beta chains sequenced from a single sample in a study of blood T cell repertoires in COVID-19. Sequenced by immunoSEQ multiplex PCR; TCRdb stores in-frame clones only, minus some. The sample consists of more than 50,000 clones, 90% of them appearing once. Specimen: peripheral blood. Receptors originate from a human donor with active COVID-19. The donor label of this sample is uncertain.

V gene TRBV29-1 combines with J gene TRBJ2-7; D is perhaps TRBD1 (6 bases). The CDR3 contains 14 residues. The germline V gene has CDR1 SQVTM and CDR2 ANQGSEA. Trimming removed 4 bases at V and 0 bases at J, with 13 bases between. The DNA of the CDR3 is TGCAGCGTTGTGGCAGGGGCCAACTCCTACGAGCAGTACTTC. This sequence encodes CSVVAGANSYEQYF.

The rearrangement links TRBV6-5 to TRBJ2-1; D might be TRBD1 (6 bases). Trimming left V 2 bases short and J 10 bases short, with 18 bases between. The CDR3 spans 15 residues. Germline V gene data show CDR1 as MNHEY and CDR2 as SVGAGI. This CDR3 is CASSYTAGTPQEQFF. DNA of the CDR3: TGTGCCAGCAGTTACACGGCCGGGACACCCCAAGAGCAGTTCTTC.

In regard to this clone: At one of its ends the junction is not consistent with the germline gene, which may arise from a read error. CDR3 sequence: CASSPRGRTGELFF. CDR3 in DNA: TGTGCTAGCAGCCCCAGGGGGCGAACCGGGGAGCTGTTTTTT. This chain uses TRBV7-7 with TRBJ2-2; 8 bases align to TRBD1. CDR3 length: 14 amino acids. The germline gives CDR1 SSHAT, CDR2 FNYEAQ (reference sequence).

V and J are TRBV10-3 and TRBJ2-3, with 14 bases that match TRBD2. The V segment lost 4 bases and the J segment 5 bases; nucleotides outside the gene matches: 5. This CDR3 region has 16 residues. CDR1 and CDR2 from the germline V gene are ENHRY and SYGVKD. The chain's CDR3 is CAISGLAGGPGDTQYF. CDR3 coding DNA: TGTGCCATCAGTGGACTAGCGGGAGGGCCTGGAGATACGCAGTATTTT.

The V and J genes are TRBV4-3 and TRBJ1-2, with D tentatively TRBD1 (5 bases). Germline V gene sequence: CDR1 LGHNA, CDR2 YSLEER. The CDR3 contains 14 residues. V lost 0 bases and J lost 7, with 12 bases in between. CDR3: CASSQEVRGGGYTF. CDR3 coding DNA: TGCGCCAGCAGCCAAGAAGTTAGGGGAGGTGGCTACACCTTC.

The J gene is TRBJ2-3, the V gene TRBV13; 8 nucleotides align to TRBD2. CDR1 and CDR2 (germline): PRHDT, FYEKMQ (reference sequence). This CDR3 has 15 amino acids. Losses at the gene ends were 5 bases for V and 1 base for J; bases not matched to a gene: 5. CDR3 coding DNA: TGTGCCAGCAGCCACCGGGAGGGGGGCACAGATACGCAGTATTTT. It codes for CASSHREGGTDTQYF. The full variable domain, in which reference TRBV13 and TRBJ2-3 provide the parts outside the CDR3, is AAGVIQSPRHLIKEKRETATLKCYPIPRHDTVYWYQQGPGQDPQFLISFYEKMQSDKGSIPDRFSAQQFSDYHSELNMSSLELGDSALYFCASSHREGGTDTQYFGPGTRLTVL.

This chain joins TRBV19 and TRBJ2-4; perhaps TRBD1 as D (7 bases). Per the germline V gene, CDR1 is LNHDA and CDR2 is SQIVND (reference sequence). The CDR3 is 17 amino acids. V lost 4 bases and J lost 0, with 16 bases in between. For the CDR3, the DNA is TGTGCCAGTAGTACGGGCCAGGGGGACTTAGCCAAAAACATTCAGTACTTC. Residues: CASSTGQGDLAKNIQYF. The full variable domain, rest sourced from reference TRBV19 and TRBJ2-4, is DGGITQSPKYLFRKEGQNVTLSCEQNLNHDAMYWYRQDPGQGLRLIYYSQIVNDFQKGDIAEGYSVSREKKESFPLTVTSAQKNPTAFYLCASSTGQGDLAKNIQYFGAGTRLSVL.

The chain carries TRBV10-3 and TRBJ1-2; D is perhaps TRBD1 (6 bases). The CDR3 sequence is 13 residues long. The germline V gene has CDR1 ENHRY and CDR2 SYGVKD. V lost 11 bases to trimming and J lost 2 bases, with 15 bases between them. This chain's CDR3 is CASNRELNYGYTF. The CDR3 nucleotides are TGTGCCTCAAACAGGGAATTGAACTATGGCTACACCTTC.

This sequence joins TRBV20-1 and TRBJ2-5; 7 bases fit TRBD2. Losses at the gene ends were 3 bases for V and 1 base for J; bases not matched to a gene: 5. Germline lookup yields CDR1 DFQATT and CDR2 SNEGSKA (reference sequence). There are 14 residues in the CDR3. CDR3 region: CSASGLVGQETQYF. CDR3 nucleotide sequence: TGCAGTGCTAGTGGACTAGTGGGCCAAGAGACCCAGTACTTC.

The genes are TRBV3-1 (or the pseudogene TRBV3-2) and TRBJ2-3, with 8 bases fitting TRBD2. Germline assignment: CDR1 LGHDT and CDR2 YNNKEL (reference sequence). The CDR3 contains 16 residues. V shed 2 bases and J 1 base; nucleotides not matched to a gene: 5. In DNA form, the CDR3 reads TGTGCCAGCAGCCAAACGGCTAGCGGGCGCACAGATACGCAGTATTTT. Translating gives CASSQTASGRTDTQYF.

The chain recombines TRBV7-8 with TRBJ2-5, with D hard to call. The CDR3 is 15 amino acids. V lost 0 bases to trimming and J lost 5 bases, with 13 bases between them. Germline V gene data show CDR1 as SGHVS and CDR2 as FQNEAQ. CDR3 DNA: TGTGCCAGCAGCTTAGCGGTCAGTGAGAGGGAGACCCAGTACTTC. Encoded protein: CASSLAVSERETQYF.

This clone came up once. This chain joins TRBV19 and TRBJ2-4, with 8 positions matching TRBD1. CDR1 LNHDA and CDR2 SQIVND come from the germline V gene (reference sequence). The CDR3 has 13 residues. With 10 bases clipped from V and 1 base from J, the junction kept 3 bases outside the gene matches. Here the CDR3 reads CATTGGAKNIQYF. CDR3 coding DNA: TGTGCCACCACAGGGGGGGCCAAAAACATTCAGTACTTC.

The chain combines TRBV28 with TRBJ2-7, with D uncertain. CDR3 length equals 15 residues. Germline CDR1 reads MDHEN; CDR2 reads SYDVKM. Trimming pared 2 bases from V and 2 bases from J, leaving 13 bases between. The chain's CDR3 is CASSLRLQWTYEQYF. CDR3 DNA: TGTGCCAGCAGTTTACGACTGCAGTGGACCTACGAGCAGTACTTC.

This clone was counted between two and nine times. The gene calls are TRBV11-1 and TRBJ2-7; D ambiguous. The CDR3 is 13 residues long. Trimming pared 1 base from V and 1 base from J, leaving 5 bases between. The germline V gene has CDR1 SGHAT and CDR2 FQDESV (reference sequence). The CDR3 DNA is TGTGCCAGCAGCTTAGGCCGGTCCTACGAGCAGTACTTC. It translates to CASSLGRSYEQYF. Full variable domain (missing parts from reference TRBV11-1 and TRBJ2-7): EAEVAQSPRYKITEKSQAVAFWCDPISGHATLYWYRQILGQGPELLVQFQDESVVDDSQLPKDRFSAERLKGVDSTLKIQPAELGDSAMYLCASSLGRSYEQYFGPGTRLTVT.

The chain joins TRBV7-2 to TRBJ1-5; a weak D match, TRBD1 (6 bases). The ends were cut back, 3 bases at V and 7 bases at J, with 22 bases in the middle. Germline V gene lookup returns CDR1 SGHTA and CDR2 FQGNSA. This CDR3 is built from 17 residues. As DNA, the CDR3 is TGTGCCAGCAGCTTTTACGGTCTTGGCAGGGGTGGCCAGCCCCAGCATTTT. Encoded protein: CASSFYGLGRGGQPQHF.

V gene TRBV2 combines with J gene TRBJ1-1, with 7 bases fitting TRBD1. Looked up from germline, CDR1 is SNHLY and CDR2 is FYNNEI. Germline trimming cut 6 bases from V and 6 bases from J; bases unmatched to any gene: 10. The length of the CDR3 is 14 residues. The CDR3 nucleotides read TGTGCCAGCAGCGGCGACAGGGCGTTCGCTGAAGCTTTCTTT. Translating it yields CASSGDRAFAEAFF.

The V call is TRBV3-1 (or the pseudogene TRBV3-2), the J call TRBJ2-7, with 10 bases fitting TRBD1. There are 17 residues in the CDR3. Looked up from germline, CDR1 is LGHDT and CDR2 is YNNKEL (reference sequence). J gave up 3 bases and V 4 bases, and 12 bases lay outside the gene matches. The CDR3 region has the DNA TGTGCCAGCAGCCCACGGTTAGTGGACAGGGGGAACTACGAGCAGTACTTC. Translated, it gives CASSPRLVDRGNYEQYF.

J is TRBJ1-1 and V is TRBV6-6; possibly TRBD1 for D (6 bases). Germline V gene sequence: CDR1 MNHNY, CDR2 SVGAGI (reference sequence). The CDR3 covers 14 residues. V lost 7 bases to trimming and J lost 5 bases, with 17 bases between them. CDR3 loop: CASNLGAGVTEAFF. The CDR3 nucleotides read TGTGCCAGCAATCTGGGGGCAGGGGTTACTGAAGCTTTCTTT.